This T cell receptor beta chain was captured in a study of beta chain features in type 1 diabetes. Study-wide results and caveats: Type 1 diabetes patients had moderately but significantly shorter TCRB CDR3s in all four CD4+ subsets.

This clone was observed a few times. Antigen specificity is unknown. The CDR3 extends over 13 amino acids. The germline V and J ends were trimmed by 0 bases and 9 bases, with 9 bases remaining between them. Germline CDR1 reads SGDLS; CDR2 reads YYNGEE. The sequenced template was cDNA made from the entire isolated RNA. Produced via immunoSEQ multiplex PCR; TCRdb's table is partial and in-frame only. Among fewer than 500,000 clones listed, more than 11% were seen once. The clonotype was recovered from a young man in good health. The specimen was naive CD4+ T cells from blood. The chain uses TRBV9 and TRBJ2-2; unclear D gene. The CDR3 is CASSVAPARELFF. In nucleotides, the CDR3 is TGTGCCAGCAGCGTAGCTCCTGCACGGGAGCTGTTTTTT.